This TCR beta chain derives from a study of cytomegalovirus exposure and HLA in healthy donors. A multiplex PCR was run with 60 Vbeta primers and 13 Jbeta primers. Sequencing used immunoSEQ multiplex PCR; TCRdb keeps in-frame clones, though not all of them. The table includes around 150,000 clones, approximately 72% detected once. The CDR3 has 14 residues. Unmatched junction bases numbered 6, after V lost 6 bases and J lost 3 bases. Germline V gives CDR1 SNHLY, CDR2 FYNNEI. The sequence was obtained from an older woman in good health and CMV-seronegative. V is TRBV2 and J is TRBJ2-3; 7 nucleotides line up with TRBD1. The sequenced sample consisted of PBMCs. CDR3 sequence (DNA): TGTGCCAGCAGGGGACAGCTGGGAACAGATACGCAGTATTTT. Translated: CASRGQLGTDTQYF.